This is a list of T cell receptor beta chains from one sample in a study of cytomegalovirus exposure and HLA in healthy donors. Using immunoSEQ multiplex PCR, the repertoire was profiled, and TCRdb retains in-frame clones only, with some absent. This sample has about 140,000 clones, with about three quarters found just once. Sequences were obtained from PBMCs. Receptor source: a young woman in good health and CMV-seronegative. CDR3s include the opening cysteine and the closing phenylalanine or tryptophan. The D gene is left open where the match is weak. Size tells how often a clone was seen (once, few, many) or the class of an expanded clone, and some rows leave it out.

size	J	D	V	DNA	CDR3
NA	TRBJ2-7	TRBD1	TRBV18	TGTGCCAGCTCACCTTACGGACAGGGATACGAGCAGTACTTC	CASSPYGQGYEQYF
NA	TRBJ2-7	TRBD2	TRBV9	TGTGCCAGCAGCGCAGGGACTAGCGGAGATCTAAACTCCTACGAGCAGTACTTC	CASSAGTSGDLNSYEQYF
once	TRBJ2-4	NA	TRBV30	TGTGCCTGGAGTGCTGTCCAGCGGCTAGCCAAAAACATTCAGTACTTC	CAWSAVQRLAKNIQYF
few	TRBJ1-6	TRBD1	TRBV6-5	TGTGCCAGCAGTTACTCAAGAGGGGGCGCAGGGTCACCCCTCCACTTT	CASSYSRGGAGSPLHF
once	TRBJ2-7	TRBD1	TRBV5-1	TGCGCCAGCAGCTTGATTCTCGACAGGGGCTACGAGCAGTACTTC	CASSLILDRGYEQYF
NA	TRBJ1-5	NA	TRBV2	TGTGCCAGCAGTGTGCGGGTCGCCGGTCAGCCCCAGCATTTC	CASSVRVAGQPQHF
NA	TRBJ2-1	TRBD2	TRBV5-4	TGTGCCAGCAGCTTTGCCAGCGGGAGTTACAATGAGCAGTTCTTC	CASSFASGSYNEQFF
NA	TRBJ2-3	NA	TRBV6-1	TGTGCCAGCAGGGAGGGTGAGGCAGATACGCAGTATTTT	CASREGEADTQYF
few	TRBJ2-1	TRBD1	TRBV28	TGTGCCAGCAGCTTACTAGGGGGCGGCTACAATGAGCAGTTCTTC	CASSLLGGGYNEQFF
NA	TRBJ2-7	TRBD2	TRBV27	TGTGCCAGCAGTTTAAAGGACGGGAGGTCCTACGAGCAGTACTTC	CASSLKDGRSYEQYF
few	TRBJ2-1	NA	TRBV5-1	TGCGCCAGCAGCCTGTCCTACAATGAGCAGTTCTTC	CASSLSYNEQFF
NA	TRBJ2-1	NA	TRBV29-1	TGCAGCGTTGTCACCCTGCCGGAGAGGGGGAGTGTCTATGAGCAGTTCTTC	CSVVTLPERGSVYEQFF
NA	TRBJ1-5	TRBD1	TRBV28	TGTGCCAGCAGTTTCTGGGACAGGGGGCGGGGGAGCAATCAGCCCCAGCATTTT	CASSFWDRGRGSNQPQHF
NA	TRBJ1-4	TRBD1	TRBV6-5	TGTGCCAGCAGTCCCAGGGGGTCTAATGAAAAACTGTTTTTT	CASSPRGSNEKLFF
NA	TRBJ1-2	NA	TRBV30	TGTGCCTCACAGGAGGAGGGTTCCTATGGCTACACCTTC	CASQEEGSYGYTF
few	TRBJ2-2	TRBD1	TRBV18	TGTGCCAGCTCACCTAATTCCGGGACAGGGGGCAACGGGGAGCTGTTTTTT	CASSPNSGTGGNGELFF
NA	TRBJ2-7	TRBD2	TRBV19	TGTGCTAGTAGCCCCTTCCCACCGGGTGGACTAGCGGGAGGCGGGTACGAGCAGTACTTC	CASSPFPPGGLAGGGYEQYF
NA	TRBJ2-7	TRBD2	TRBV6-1	TGTGCCAGCAGTGATCGTCGACTAGCGACCTTCGATTTC	CASSDRRLATFDF
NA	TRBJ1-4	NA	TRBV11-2	TGTGCCAGCAGCTTTTCGACAGGAGAAAAACTGTTTTTT	CASSFSTGEKLFF
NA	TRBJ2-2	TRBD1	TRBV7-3	TGTGCCAGCAGCGGTCGGACAGGGGTTAACACCGGGGAGCTGTTTTTT	CASSGRTGVNTGELFF
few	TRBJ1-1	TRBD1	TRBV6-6	TGTGCCAGCAGTTCCACCTATACAGGGGCGACTGAAGCTTTCTTT	CASSSTYTGATEAFF
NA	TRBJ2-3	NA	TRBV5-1	TGCGCCAGCAGCTGGCAGGACACCACTTCAGATACGCAGTATTTT	CASSWQDTTSDTQYF
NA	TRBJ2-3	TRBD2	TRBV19	TGTGCCAGTAGTATAGGGACTCTAGCGGGAGTCGATACGCAGTATTTT	CASSIGTLAGVDTQYF
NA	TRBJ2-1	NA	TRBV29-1	TGCAGCGTTGATCGGCGCTTGGAGAAACCCTCCTACAATGAGCAGTTCTTC	CSVDRRLEKPSYNEQFF
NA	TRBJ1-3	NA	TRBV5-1	TGCGCCAGCAGCTTGGAGTCGGGGGCTGGAAACACCATATATTTT	CASSLESGAGNTIYF
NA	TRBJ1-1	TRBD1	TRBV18	TGTGCCAGCTCACCACCTGGAAGGACAGGGGGCGTCACTGAAGCTTTCTTT	CASSPPGRTGGVTEAFF
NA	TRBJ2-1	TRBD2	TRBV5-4	TGTGCCAGCAGCTTGGCTCTGCGGGGGGGCCAGAATGAGCAGTTCTTC	CASSLALRGGQNEQFF
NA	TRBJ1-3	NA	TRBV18	TGTGCCAGCTCACCACTACAGGGTGCAAACACCATATATTTT	CASSPLQGANTIYF
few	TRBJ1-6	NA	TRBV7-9	TGTGCCAGCAGCTTGGGCCACACAACCCCAATTTCACCCCTCCACTTT	CASSLGHTTPISPLHF
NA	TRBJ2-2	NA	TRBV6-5	TGTGCCAGCAGTTCCTCTTCCGCGGCCGGGGAGCTGTTTTTT	CASSSSSAAGELFF
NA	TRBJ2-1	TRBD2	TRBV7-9	TGTGCCAGCAGCTCCTTAGCGGGAGGGCGGGATGAGCAGTTCTTC	CASSSLAGGRDEQFF
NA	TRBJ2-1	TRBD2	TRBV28	TGTGCCAGCAGTCTTAGAGGCGGGGGGGAGCACAATGAGCAGTTCTTC	CASSLRGGGEHNEQFF
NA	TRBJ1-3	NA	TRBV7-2	TGTGCCAGCAGCTGGGCAGGCGCTACCTCTGGAAACACCATATATTTT	CASSWAGATSGNTIYF
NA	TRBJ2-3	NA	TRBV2	TGTGCCACTTGGTACGGGGATACGCAGTATTTT	CATWYGDTQYF
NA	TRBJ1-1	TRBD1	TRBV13	TGTGCCAGCAGCTTAGGCCAAGGCAGGGGGGACACTGAAGCTTTCTTT	CASSLGQGRGDTEAFF
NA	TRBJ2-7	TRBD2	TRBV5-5	TGTGCCAGCAGCTTAGGACTAGCGCCCACGTGGAACTACGAGCAGTACTTC	CASSLGLAPTWNYEQYF
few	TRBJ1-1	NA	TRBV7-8	TGTGCCAGCAGCTTAGAAGCGGGCTACACTGAAGCTTTCTTT	CASSLEAGYTEAFF
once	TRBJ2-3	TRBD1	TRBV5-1	TGCGCCAGCAGCTTGGAGGGGGCGAGCACAGATACGCAGTATTTT	CASSLEGASTDTQYF
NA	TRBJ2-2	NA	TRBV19	TGTGCCACCAGTCGTATCGGACAGAAAAACACCGGGGAGCTGTTTTTT	CATSRIGQKNTGELFF
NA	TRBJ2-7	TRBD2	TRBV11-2	TGTGCCAGCAGCTTTGGGACTAGCGGTGCCTACGAGCAGTACTTC	CASSFGTSGAYEQYF
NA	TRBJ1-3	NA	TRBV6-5	TGTGCCAGCAGTTACTCGACAGTCTCTGGAAACACCATATATTTT	CASSYSTVSGNTIYF
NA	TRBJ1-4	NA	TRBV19	TGTGCCAGTAGTATTAATTCTCAACGGTGGGAAAAACTGTTTTTT	CASSINSQRWEKLFF
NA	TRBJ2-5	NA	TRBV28	TGTGCCAGCAGTTTAGTATTAGGGGCCCGAGAGACCCAGTACTTC	CASSLVLGARETQYF
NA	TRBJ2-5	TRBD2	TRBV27	TGTGCCAGCAGGGGCGGGGGGGCCCAAGAGACCCAGTACTTC	CASRGGGAQETQYF